Listed here are 16 T cell receptor beta chains from one sample, sequenced in a study of identical twins' blood T cells. TCRdb independently ran MiXCR on the 5' RACE reads; one entry per CDR3 protein. The sample contains 350,000 to 400,000 distinct CDR3 sequences, roughly 31% of which appear only once. Sequenced: PBMCs. The receptors originated from a woman between 18 and 49 years old in good health.

A few counts support this clonotype. As DNA, the CDR3 is TGCAGTGCTAGGAGGGAAAACACTGAAGCTTTCTTT. Its protein product is CSARRENTEAFF. The chain uses TRBV20-1 and TRBJ1-1; D unclear. The length of the CDR3 is 12 residues. The germline V gene has CDR1 DFQATT and CDR2 SNEGSKA (reference sequence). The V gene lost 3 bases and the J gene lost 2 bases, with 7 bases spanning the gap.

This clonotype was seen only a few times. This rearrangement joins TRBV12-3 or TRBV12-4 to TRBJ2-2; no clear D gene. The CDR3 totals 12 residues. V lost 7 bases, J lost 5 bases, and 8 bases lay in between. CDR3 in DNA: TGTGCCAGCACGAGTCGGACCGGGGAGCTGTTTTTT. It is translated as CASTSRTGELFF.

The chain employs TRBV3-1 and TRBJ1-1; tentatively, D is TRBD1 (5 bases). Germline loops: CDR1 LGHDT, CDR2 YNNKEL (reference sequence). V was shortened by 7 bases and J by 1 base, with 10 bases between the two germline ends. This CDR3 has 13 residues. The CDR3 reads CASKQTENTEAFF. In DNA, the CDR3 is TGTGCCAGCAAACAGACAGAGAACACTGAAGCTTTCTTT. The variable domain in full, with the rest retrieved from reference TRBV3-1 and TRBJ1-1, is DTAVSQTPKYLVTQMGNDKSIKCEQNLGHDTMYWYKQDSKKFLKIMFSYNNKELIINETVPNRFSPKSPDKAHLNLHINSLELGDSAVYFCASKQTENTEAFFGQGTRLTVV.

This clonotype has more than one count but fewer than ten. A much larger clone differs by one base, so this may be a read error. The chain joins TRBV29-1 to TRBJ1-1, with D unresolved. The ends were cut back, 3 bases at V and 1 base at J, with 3 bases in the middle. Germline CDR1 SQVTM, CDR2 ANQGSEA. This CDR3 is built from 11 residues. The CDR3 spells CSVDGNTEAFF. The CDR3 coding sequence is TGCAGCGTTGATGGGAACACTGAAGCTTTCTTT.

The chain has TRBV5-1 and TRBJ1-5; D perhaps matches TRBD1 (5 bases). Germline CDR1 and CDR2: SGHRS and YFSETQ. Trimming took off 4 bases at V and 2 bases at J, with 10 bases between the two ends. The CDR3 has 14 amino acids. Written as DNA, the CDR3 is TGCGCCAGCAGCGTGGACACGCGCAATCAGCCCCAGCATTTT. Translation: CASSVDTRNQPQHF. Drawing the rest from reference TRBV5-1 and TRBJ1-5, the complete variable domain is KAGVTQTPRYLIKTRGQQVTLSCSPISGHRSVSWYQQTPGQGLQFLFEYFSETQRNKGNFPGRFSGRQFSNSRSEMNVSTLELGDSALYLCASSVDTRNQPQHFGDGTRLSIL.

There are many counts of this clonotype. The V and J genes are TRBV20-1 and TRBJ1-6; unclear D gene. V dropped 3 bases and J dropped 8 bases, with 11 bases sitting between them. The CDR3 extends over 13 amino acids. CDR1 DFQATT and CDR2 SNEGSKA come from the germline V gene (reference sequence). In nucleotides, the CDR3 is TGCAGTGCTAGTATAGGGTCGGATTCACCCCTCCACTTT. Protein sequence: CSASIGSDSPLHF.

In this sample, this clonotype turned up a few times. This chain connects TRBV20-1 to TRBJ2-7, with 9 bases fitting TRBD2. CDR3 length: 14 residues. J was trimmed by 2 bases and V by 6 bases; bases with no gene match: 8. Germline values: CDR1 DFQATT, CDR2 SNEGSKA (reference sequence). This CDR3 is CSAGLAGQTYEQYF. CDR3 bases: TGCAGTGCGGGTCTAGCGGGACAAACCTACGAGCAGTACTTC.

This clonotype was counted a few times. The chain combines TRBV29-1 with TRBJ1-1; a weak D match, TRBD1 (5 bases). CDR1 and CDR2 (germline): SQVTM, ANQGSEA. V was cut by 7 bases and J by 1 base, with 13 bases left in between. CDR3 length: 13 residues. DNA for the CDR3: TGCAGCGCCGGGGGAGGGCAGAACACTGAAGCTTTCTTT. This sequence encodes CSAGGGQNTEAFF.

The sample holds a few counts of this clonotype. The chain uses TRBV3-1 and TRBJ2-1; 11 bases fit TRBD2. This CDR3 is 16 amino acids long. The V segment lost 4 bases and the J segment 3 bases; nucleotides outside the gene matches: 5. Looked up from germline, CDR1 is LGHDT and CDR2 is YNNKEL (reference sequence). The CDR3 reads CASSPGLAGDYNEQFF. The CDR3 bases are TGTGCCAGCAGCCCAGGACTAGCGGGCGACTACAATGAGCAGTTCTTC.

In its sample, this clonotype was seen many times. V is TRBV29-1 and J is TRBJ1-1; possible D gene TRBD1, 6 bases. Between the trimmed V and J ends, which lost 4 bases and 13 bases, there was a span of 19 bases. There are 12 residues in the CDR3. The germline V gene has CDR1 SQVTM and CDR2 ANQGSEA. CDR3 in amino acids: CSVGTDNTLDFF. The CDR3 DNA is TGCAGCGTTGGGACAGACAACACTTTGGATTTCTTT.

This clonotype has a handful of counts. The rearrangement uses TRBV27 and TRBJ1-1; unclear D gene. In germline, CDR1 is MNHEY, CDR2 SMNVEV (reference sequence). The CDR3 has 13 residues. V lost 2 bases to trimming and J lost 1 base, with 5 bases between them. The CDR3 spells CASSLLSNTEAFF. Here the CDR3 DNA reads TGTGCCAGCAGTTTACTATCGAACACTGAAGCTTTCTTT.

A few counts support this clonotype. CDR3 region: CASSRTSGGIGELFF. The DNA of the CDR3 is TGTGCCAGCAGCCGGACTAGCGGGGGTATCGGGGAGCTGTTTTTT. V and J are TRBV12-3 or TRBV12-4 and TRBJ2-2, with 13 bases lining up with TRBD2. The CDR3 runs 15 residues. With V trimmed by 6 bases and J by 7 bases, 5 bases remained unmatched.

This clonotype was observed a handful of times. This rearrangement joins TRBV7-2 to TRBJ1-1, with 8 bases aligning to TRBD1. The CDR3 consists of 15 residues. The germline V gene encodes CDR1 SGHTA and CDR2 FQGNSA. J was trimmed by 7 bases and V by 2 bases; bases with no gene match: 9. This chain's CDR3 is CASSLFGQGYSEAFF. The CDR3 coding sequence is TGTGCCAGCAGCTTATTTGGACAGGGCTATAGTGAAGCTTTCTTT. Filled out from reference TRBV7-2 and TRBJ1-1, the complete variable domain reads GAGVSQSPSNKVTEKGKDVELRCDPISGHTALYWYRQSLGQGLEFLIYFQGNSAPDKSGLPSDRFSAERTGGSVSTLTIQRTQQEDSAVYLCASSLFGQGYSEAFFGQGTRLTVV.

There are a few counts of this clonotype. This chain uses TRBV20-1 with TRBJ1-4, with D hard to call. In germline, CDR1 is DFQATT, CDR2 SNEGSKA (reference sequence). V lost 6 bases, J lost 3 bases, and 11 bases lay in between. The CDR3 has 13 amino acids. The CDR3: CSALESANEKLFF. In DNA form, the CDR3 reads TGCAGTGCGTTAGAGTCAGCTAATGAAAAACTGTTTTTT.

The genes are TRBV27 and TRBJ2-3, with D uncertain. The CDR3 sequence is 13 residues long. Germline V gene data show CDR1 as MNHEY and CDR2 as SMNVEV (reference sequence). V was cut by 3 bases and J by 7 bases, with 11 bases left in between. CDR3 bases: TGTGCCAGCAGTTTCACACGACGGCATACGCAGTATTTT. Protein: CASSFTRRHTQYF.

The J gene is TRBJ1-5, the V gene TRBV12-3 or TRBV12-4, with TRBD1 as a possible D gene (6 bases). Trimming pared 5 bases from V and 4 bases from J, leaving 9 bases between. The CDR3 loop spans 13 amino acids. The CDR3 region is CASSGQKNQPQHF. In DNA form, the CDR3 reads TGTGCCAGCAGTGGACAGAAGAATCAGCCCCAGCATTTT.